Reported below is one TCR beta chain. What it binds is not known. This specimen belongs to a study of Ad26.COV2.S vaccination and SARS-CoV-2 variants. As for the study in general: Enrollment placed the donor in the COV1001 Ad26.COV2.S trial arm.

Study-wide results and limits: CD8+ and CD4+ T cells specific for spike reportedly responded with substantial breadth after vaccination. Vaccine recipients posted higher spike-specific TCR breadth than their placebo counterparts.

Treatment: around 19 received Ad26.COV2.S at low or high dose, single or two shots; about 5 received placebo; per-sample allocation not given. Day 63 after the first vaccine or placebo injection was the time point for sampling. Participants' vaccine, an Ad26 vector, delivered Wuhan-strain SARS-CoV-2 spike. The length of the CDR3 is 13 residues. The germline V and J ends were trimmed by 2 bases and 4 bases, with 8 bases remaining between them. Method: immunoSEQ multiplex PCR; TCRdb's copy keeps in-frame clones and lacks some. The table lists over 400,000 clones, about 91% of them singletons. The specimen comprised peripheral blood, sampled in a trial of Ad26.COV2.S vaccine versus placebo. The source of this sequence is a person between 18 and 59 years old who received the Ad26.COV2.S COVID-19 vaccine or a placebo. V and J are TRBV12-3 or TRBV12-4 and TRBJ2-5; a possible D gene is TRBD1 (6 bases). In DNA form, the CDR3 reads TGTGCCAGCAGTTTACTGACAGGAGAGACCCAGTACTTC. Protein product: CASSLLTGETQYF.